This TCR beta chain was captured in a study of regulatory T cells in long-lasting Graves disease. Study findings and constraints: Persistent disease exhibited a predilection for TRBV28, TRBJ1-2 and TRBJ2-5. Whereas new patients shared 966 public clonotypes, persistent patients shared more, at about 3,000.

The time point is: persistent/refractory GD, antithyroid drugs over 5 years with positive TRAb. PBMC RNA was the source of the TCR library. Per the germline V gene, CDR1 is SSHAT and CDR2 is FNYEAQ (reference sequence). This CDR3 has 15 amino acids. HTBI primers from iRepertoire and Arm-PCR of CDR3 regions yielded the TCR beta libraries. Per the study methods: Spanning all samples, the identified segments comprised some 60 TRBV and around 13 TRBJ. MiXCR was run by TCRdb on the multiplex PCR reads, yielding one entry per CDR3 protein. These V and J calls originate from TCRdb's pipeline instead of the authors' own analysis. This repertoire shows about 430,000 distinct CDR3 sequences, around a fifth found once; its top ten account for 13% to 15%. This clonotype was seen at least ten times. The antigen remains undetermined. A read error may account for a junction end that differs from germline.

The material was peripheral blood mononuclear cells (PBMCs), obtained when the disease was refractory, from a patient treated with antithyroid drugs. This clonotype originated in a female donor with Graves disease. This chain links TRBV7-7 with TRBJ2-2, with D perhaps given as TRBD1 or TRBD2 (5 bases each). The chain's CDR3 is CASSLGDGNTGELFF. The CDR3 coding sequence is TGTGCTAGCAGCTTAGGGGACGGGAACACCGGGGAGCTGTTTTTT.